The source of this T cell receptor (beta chain) is a study of CD8 T cells in Susac syndrome (dated by TCRdb to about 2019). Turning to the overall study: Of the Susac syndrome patients who were sequenced, fewer than ten were in clinical remission while 5 or 6 had clinically active disease. At blood withdrawal, Susac syndrome patients were either therapy-naive, taking corticosteroids (in some cases with IVIg as well), or taking IVIg alone. Repertoire sequencing was used to test whether CD8+ T cell activation and differentiation in Susac syndrome was antigen driven. The study compared CD8+ T cell repertoire clonality among around 11 healthy donors, around 14 Susac syndrome patients and approximately 16 multiple sclerosis patients. Overall study outcomes, separate from this receptor: Clonal expansion was seen in Susac syndrome CD8+ repertoires, peaking in CD8+ TEMRA cells and being greater in clinically active patients than in remitting ones. The study acknowledged that relatively few individuals were included in the TCR sequencing and HLA analysis. Looking at Susac-specific public clones, the researchers identified about 15 in the total CD8+ repertoire and four or five in the CD8+ TEMRA repertoire.

Trimmed from V: 5 bases; trimmed from J: 6 bases; junction bases lacking a gene match: 3. From cysteine to phenylalanine, the CDR3 is 12 amino acids long. Only the CDR3 part of the read is kept: 36 bases, read in frame from the first base. The germline V gene gives CDR1 as SGDLS and CDR2 as YYNGEE. Details on this clonotype: Its antigen specificity is not known. Within one base of it there is no much larger clone, and no base qualities were kept.

Peripheral blood CD8+ and CD4+ T cells from healthy donors, Susac syndrome patients and multiple sclerosis patients were profiled by high-throughput TCR beta sequencing. Recently defined diagnostic criteria for definite or probable disease were met by the Susac syndrome patients. Bulk CD8+ and CD4+ T cells were purified by magnetic negative isolation, whereas CD8+ TEMRA cells were enriched by FACS. Blood was drawn into EDTA tubes, processed within 24 hours, and PBMCs were isolated by density gradient centrifugation. PBMCs destined for TCR sequencing were cryopreserved in liquid nitrogen and later thawed in a 37 °C water bath. The sorted or isolated CD4+, CD8+ and CD8+ TEMRA cells reached a purity of at least 90%. RNA was extracted using the RNeasy kit, and roughly 0.5 to 1 microgram was reverse transcribed with random hexamers. TCR beta CDR3 regions were amplified with the immunoSEQ multiplex PCR assay covering 54 Vbeta and 13 Jbeta segments. PCR amplification bias was corrected by using a synthetic template baseline for primer optimization and computational correction. Concerning the study's data processing: Reads were assigned to V, D and J genes according to IMGT and analyzed in immunoSEQ Analyzer, with only productive sequences retained. Clonality was calculated as one minus the Shannon entropy normalized by log2 of the number of productive unique sequences. For each patient and control, public and private clones were evaluated within the 100 most prevalent clones. A clone was defined as Susac-specific if it was absent from the healthy and MS cohorts, from roughly 980 published viral clones and from other ImmuneACCESS disease sequences. The public reads were quality trimmed at Q25 with fastp and then assembled into clones with MiXCR by TCRdb, keeping productive beta chains. Each entry merges the rows of one CDR3 protein and shows their most common DNA and genes. The V and J calls were determined by TCRdb, not by the authors. Present in this sample are tens of thousands of distinct CDR3 sequences, approximately 93% of which were seen just once. About 0.48% of the sample belongs to the ten largest clones.

Input material: CD8+ T cells from PBMCs. The origin of this receptor is a human donor with Susac syndrome. Recombination joined TRBV9 with TRBJ1-2; 8 bases in between match TRBD1. The CDR3: CASRDRVHGYTF. The nucleotide sequence is TGTGCCAGCAGGGACAGGGTCCATGGCTACACCTTC.